A single sample is the source of the 13 T cell receptor beta chains below, sequenced in a study of radiation and T cells in renal cell carcinoma. Time point here: blood 4 weeks post-SBRT, at nephrectomy. The treatment is: 15 Gy SBRT to primary tumor, nephrectomy 4 weeks later. Using immunoSEQ multiplex PCR, the repertoire was profiled, and TCRdb retains in-frame clones only, with some absent. Seen here are 75,000 to 90,000 clones, about 88% observed once, and the top ten hold nearly 6%. This specimen was blood, taken from a patient whose treatment included radiotherapy and nephrectomy. The source of these receptors is a woman aged 70 to 79 with renal cell carcinoma.

V is TRBV7-2 and J is TRBJ2-3, with 8 positions matching TRBD1. There are 18 residues in the CDR3. CDR1 SGHTA and CDR2 FQGNSA come from the germline V gene. V shed 1 base and J 3 bases; nucleotides not matched to a gene: 12. CDR3 DNA: TGTGCCAGCAGCTTAGGGACCTCGACAGGGGTGAGGACAGATACGCAGTATTTT. Translation: CASSLGTSTGVRTDTQYF.

This rearrangement joins TRBV5-1 to TRBJ2-1; 7 bases line up with TRBD2. CDR3 size: 15 residues. Trimming removed 0 bases from V and 7 bases from J; junction bases left unmatched: 7. Per the germline V gene, CDR1 is SGHRS and CDR2 is YFSETQ. The CDR3 loop reads CASSLDTSVANEQFF. DNA for the CDR3: TGCGCCAGCAGCTTGGATACTAGCGTGGCTAATGAGCAGTTCTTC.

This clone was seen only a few times. The V gene is TRBV27, the J gene TRBJ1-2, with 8 bases identical to TRBD1. CDR1 is MNHEY and CDR2 is SMNVEV in the germline V gene (reference sequence). V gave up 3 bases and J gave up 8 bases; unmatched junction bases: 5. This CDR3 is built from 13 residues. CDR3 sequence (DNA): TGTGCCAGCAGTTTCGCGGACAGGGCCGGCTACACCTTC. This sequence encodes CASSFADRAGYTF.

V and J are TRBV2 and TRBJ1-2; D is undetermined. The germline V gene encodes CDR1 SNHLY and CDR2 FYNNEI. With 6 bases removed from V and 5 bases from J, the gap between germline ends came to 13 bases. The CDR3 covers 13 residues. This chain's CDR3 is CASSPMESYGYTF. CDR3 in DNA: TGTGCCAGCAGCCCCATGGAAAGTTATGGCTACACCTTC.

The chain is built from TRBV6-6 and TRBJ2-5; the match to TRBD1 covers 7 bases. The CDR3 covers 15 residues. The J segment lost 4 bases and the V segment lost 0 bases, leaving 5 bases of the junction unmatched. Germline V lookup: CDR1 MNHNY, CDR2 SVGAGI (reference sequence). The CDR3 DNA reads TGTGCCAGCAGTTACTCGACAGGGTGGGGAGAGACCCAGTACTTC. It translates to CASSYSTGWGETQYF.

J is TRBJ2-4 and V is TRBV7-8; D not resolved. The germline gives CDR1 SGHVS, CDR2 FQNEAQ. The CDR3 consists of 13 residues. The ends were cut back, 7 bases at V and 2 bases at J, with 9 bases in the middle. The CDR3 nucleotides are TGTGCCAGCAAAACAATAACCAAAAACATTCAGTACTTC. This translates into CASKTITKNIQYF.

This clone came up once. The V gene is TRBV9, the J gene TRBJ2-3; 8 positions match TRBD2. Germline V CDR1 and CDR2: SGDLS, YYNGEE. V dropped 3 bases and J dropped 4; count of bases not matched to a gene: 7. CDR3 length: 15 amino acids. Here the CDR3 DNA reads TGTGCCAGCAGCGAACTAGCGGCGGCGGCAGATACGCAGTATTTT. The encoded protein is CASSELAAAADTQYF.

The chain carries TRBV14 and TRBJ1-6, with TRBD1 as a possible D gene (5 bases). Germline loops: CDR1 SGHDN, CDR2 FVKESK. V was pared by 1 base and J by 10 bases, with 14 bases between. The CDR3 is 15 amino acids. Written as DNA, the CDR3 is TGTGCCAGCAGCCAAGTTGGTAGAACAGGCTCACCCCTCCACTTT. Protein sequence: CASSQVGRTGSPLHF.

The chain has TRBV7-9 and TRBJ2-2; tentatively, D is TRBD2 (5 bases). The CDR3 covers 15 residues. With 4 bases removed from V and 8 bases from J, the gap between germline ends came to 17 bases. From germline, CDR1 is SEHNR and CDR2 FQNEAQ (reference sequence). The CDR3 loop is CASSSSGMNRGELFF. In DNA, the CDR3 is TGTGCCAGCAGCTCGTCGGGGATGAACCGGGGGGAGCTGTTTTTT. Variable domain in full (rest from reference TRBV7-9 and TRBJ2-2): DTGVSQNPRHKITKRGQNVTFRCDPISEHNRLYWYRQTLGQGPEFLTYFQNEAQLEKSRLLSDRFSAERPKGSFSTLEIQRTEQGDSAMYLCASSSSGMNRGELFFGEGSRLTVL.

The V gene is TRBV19, the J gene TRBJ1-2, with no clear D. V shed 4 bases and J shed 1 base, with 10 bases lying between them. Germline loops: CDR1 LNHDA, CDR2 SQIVND (reference sequence). The CDR3 is 14 residues long. In nucleotides, the CDR3 is TGTGCCAGTAGTAAGTTGGGCGGTAACTATGGCTACACCTTC. It specifies CASSKLGGNYGYTF.

The chain couples TRBV28 to TRBJ2-7, with 9 bases matching TRBD2. There are 15 residues in the CDR3. The V gene end was trimmed by 2 bases and the J gene end by 5 bases; junction bases not matched to a gene: 7. Germline CDR1 and CDR2: MDHEN and SYDVKM. The CDR3 region is CASSLNGLALNEQYF. CDR3 coding DNA: TGTGCCAGCAGTTTAAATGGACTAGCGCTGAACGAGCAGTACTTC. Looking up the rest from reference TRBV28 and TRBJ2-7 gives the full variable domain: DVKVTQSSRYLVKRTGEKVFLECVQDMDHENMFWYRQDPGLGLRLIYFSYDVKMKEKGDIPEGYSVSREKKERFSLILESASTNQTSMYLCASSLNGLALNEQYFGPGTRLTVT.

The chain has TRBV7-2 and TRBJ2-3; D is uncertain. CDR1 is SGHTA, CDR2 FQGNSA, per germline. The CDR3 sequence is 14 residues long. Trimming removed 7 bases at V and 4 bases at J, with 15 bases between. The CDR3 sequence is CASTRRGRADTQYF. The CDR3 nucleotides are TGTGCCAGCACCCGACGTGGGCGCGCAGATACGCAGTATTTT.

The CDR3 loop reads CASSLGTSGTDTQYF. The DNA of the CDR3 is TGTGCCAGCAGCTTAGGGACTAGCGGCACAGATACGCAGTATTTT. The V call is TRBV7-9, the J call TRBJ2-3; the match to TRBD2 covers 9 bases. This CDR3 has 15 residues. CDR1 SEHNR and CDR2 FQNEAQ come from the germline V gene (reference sequence). J gave up 1 base and V 1 base, and 0 bases lay outside the gene matches. Supplemented by reference TRBV7-9 and TRBJ2-3, the full variable domain reads DTGVSQNPRHKITKRGQNVTFRCDPISEHNRLYWYRQTLGQGPEFLTYFQNEAQLEKSRLLSDRFSAERPKGSFSTLEIQRTEQGDSAMYLCASSLGTSGTDTQYFGPGTRLTVL.